These 5 T cell receptor beta chains came from one sample sequenced in a study of radiotherapy plus CTLA-4 blockade in lung cancer. Profiled with immunoSEQ multiplex PCR; TCRdb holds only in-frame clones, not every one. The table records 80,000 or so clones, about four fifths of them present only once. The material was peripheral blood, obtained from a patient treated with radiotherapy plus ipilimumab. The receptors were gathered from a human donor with non-small cell lung cancer who had a partial response to radiotherapy plus ipilimumab. Some clones in this sample may be carry-over from other donors' samples.

This rearrangement joins TRBV11-2 to TRBJ2-7; D not certain. Germline CDR1 SGHAT, CDR2 FQNNGV. Deletions cut 2 bases from V and 2 bases from J, with 10 bases between. This CDR3 is 14 amino acids long. CDR3 sequence (DNA): TGTGCCAGCAGCTTACATCACAACGCCTACGAGCAGTACTTC. Its protein is CASSLHHNAYEQYF.

In this sample, this clone turned up a few times. The V call is TRBV4-3, the J call TRBJ1-3; D is uncertain. Germline-derived CDR1 and CDR2 are LGHNA and YSLEER. The CDR3 runs 14 residues. The ends were cut back, 3 bases at V and 0 bases at J, with 6 bases in the middle. CDR3 loop: CASSQSYSGNTIYF. DNA for the CDR3: TGCGCCAGCAGCCAGAGCTACTCTGGAAACACCATATATTTT.

Only one count was recorded for this clone. The gene calls are TRBV6-1 and TRBJ2-1; D might be TRBD2 (6 bases). CDR3 length: 11 amino acids. Per germline, CDR1 MNHNS and CDR2 SASEGT. Trimming took 7 bases from V and 11 from J, leaving 12 bases between them. The CDR3 region has the DNA TGTGCCAGCACCCGGGGACTTAAGCAGTTCTTC. Residues: CASTRGLKQFF.

This sequence joins TRBV5-1 and TRBJ2-7, with D perhaps matching TRBD1 (6 bases). Germline-derived CDR1 and CDR2 are SGHRS and YFSETQ. The CDR3 has 15 residues. V was trimmed by 3 bases and J by 3 bases, leaving 16 bases between them. The CDR3 loop reads CASSSPRTDRYEQYF. CDR3 nucleotides: TGCGCCAGCAGCTCACCTCGGACAGATCGCTACGAGCAGTACTTC. Filled out from reference TRBV5-1 and TRBJ2-7, the complete variable domain reads KAGVTQTPRYLIKTRGQQVTLSCSPISGHRSVSWYQQTPGQGLQFLFEYFSETQRNKGNFPGRFSGRQFSNSRSEMNVSTLELGDSALYLCASSSPRTDRYEQYFGPGTRLTVT.

The chain is built from TRBV11-2 and TRBJ2-1, with 9 bases lining up with TRBD2. This CDR3 is 17 amino acids long. Germline V gene data show CDR1 as SGHAT and CDR2 as FQNNGV. The V segment lost 1 base and the J segment 4 bases; nucleotides outside the gene matches: 8. The chain's CDR3 is CASSLGLAGRIYNEQFF. CDR3 sequence (DNA): TGTGCCAGCAGCTTAGGGCTAGCGGGAAGAATTTACAATGAGCAGTTCTTC.